A selection of T cell receptor beta chains follows, all from one sample in a study of Graves' ophthalmopathy and Graves' hyperthyroidism. MiXCR, run by TCRdb on the multiplex PCR reads, gives a single entry per CDR3 protein. Of under 400,000 distinct CDR3 sequences in the sample, roughly a sixth were seen once. The sequenced material came from peripheral blood. These receptor sequences come from an adult man with Graves' ophthalmopathy. CDR3s include the opening cysteine and the closing phenylalanine or tryptophan. The D gene is left open where the match is weak. The listing skips clone size in some rows; elsewhere it reads once, few, many or a size class.

clone_size: few
d_call: -
j_call: TRBJ2-2
v_call: TRBV12-3/TRBV12-4
cdr3_nt: TGTGCCAGCAGTCGAAAACTAGACACCGGGGAGCTGTTTTTT
cdr3_aa: CASSRKLDTGELFF

clone_size: -
d_call: -
j_call: TRBJ1-6
v_call: TRBV25-1
cdr3_nt: TGTGCCAGCAGTGATTTTCAGAACAATTCACCCCTCCACTTT
cdr3_aa: CASSDFQNNSPLHF

clone_size: many
d_call: TRBD2
j_call: TRBJ2-7
v_call: TRBV15
cdr3_nt: TGTGCCACCAGCGCAGTAGGTTTGAGCGGGAGGTTCTCCTACGAGCAGTACTTC
cdr3_aa: CATSAVGLSGRFSYEQYF

clone_size: many
d_call: -
j_call: TRBJ2-6
v_call: TRBV6-2/TRBV6-3
cdr3_nt: TGTGCCAGCAGTTACACCACATCCGGCTCTGGGGCCAACGTCCTGACTTTC
cdr3_aa: CASSYTTSGSGANVLTF

clone_size: few
d_call: -
j_call: TRBJ2-7
v_call: TRBV5-1
cdr3_nt: TGCGCCAGCAGCTTGGCTTTCAGAGACTACGAGCAGTACTTC
cdr3_aa: CASSLAFRDYEQYF

clone_size: many
d_call: -
j_call: TRBJ1-1
v_call: TRBV7-2
cdr3_nt: TGTGCCAGCAGCCAATCTTCGGGGGGAGGGAACACTGAAGCTTTCTTT
cdr3_aa: CASSQSSGGGNTEAFF

clone_size: -
d_call: -
j_call: TRBJ2-3
v_call: TRBV24-1
cdr3_nt: TGTGCCACCAGTGATGCTAGCGCGACAGATACGCAGTATTTT
cdr3_aa: CATSDASATDTQYF

clone_size: many
d_call: -
j_call: TRBJ2-5
v_call: TRBV4-1
cdr3_nt: TGCGCCAGCAGCCAAACAGAACTACAAGAGACCCAGTACTTC
cdr3_aa: CASSQTELQETQYF

clone_size: many
d_call: -
j_call: TRBJ2-5
v_call: TRBV7-9
cdr3_nt: TGTGCCAGCAGCTTACAAGACTATCAGGAGACCCAGTACTTC
cdr3_aa: CASSLQDYQETQYF

clone_size: -
d_call: -
j_call: TRBJ2-5
v_call: TRBV4-2
cdr3_nt: TGTGCCAGCAGCCAAGACAGACACGGTCCAGAGACCCAGTACTTC
cdr3_aa: CASSQDRHGPETQYF

clone_size: many
d_call: -
j_call: TRBJ2-2
v_call: TRBV6-1
cdr3_nt: TGTGCCAGCAGTGAATCGGGGATAGGCACCGGGGAGCTGTTTTTT
cdr3_aa: CASSESGIGTGELFF